This T cell receptor (beta chain) was sequenced during a study of T cell responses to AZD1222 COVID-19 vaccine. Sequencing used immunoSEQ multiplex PCR; TCRdb keeps in-frame clones, though not all of them. Among some 94,000 clones listed, around nine tenths were seen once. The V gene's germline CDR1 is SGHDN and CDR2 FVKESK. V dropped 4 bases and J dropped 8 bases, with 23 bases sitting between them. The CDR3 spans 16 residues. The genes are TRBV14 and TRBJ1-1; unclear D gene. The sequencing used peripheral blood, collected on day 0 of AZD1222 vaccination. This receptor was identified in an adult in good health. The CDR3 protein is CASSPPDTVNGREAFF. The DNA for the CDR3 is TGTGCCAGCAGCCCCCCAGACACAGTGAACGGCCGGGAAGCTTTCTTT.